This entry describes one T cell receptor (beta chain). Looked up from germline, CDR1 is SGHRS and CDR2 is YFSETQ. Deletions cut 0 bases from V and 4 bases from J, with 13 bases between. The length of the CDR3 is 15 residues. Samples came from axillary lymph nodes draining the breast cancer. The sample is drawn from a study of breast tumors, draining lymph nodes, adjacent tissues. TCRdb re-called the multiplex PCR reads through MiXCR, storing one row per CDR3 protein. This table has about 230,000 distinct CDR3 sequences, roughly 32% appearing once. The receptor was isolated from a female donor with breast cancer. Some clones in this sample may be carry-over from other donors' samples. The chain has TRBV5-1 and TRBJ1-1; D unresolved. Sequencing was carried out using axillary lymph node tissue. DNA of the CDR3: TGCGCCAGCAGCTTGGGAGTAGGTGGGGTCACTGAAGCTTTCTTT. Translation gives CASSLGVGGVTEAFF.